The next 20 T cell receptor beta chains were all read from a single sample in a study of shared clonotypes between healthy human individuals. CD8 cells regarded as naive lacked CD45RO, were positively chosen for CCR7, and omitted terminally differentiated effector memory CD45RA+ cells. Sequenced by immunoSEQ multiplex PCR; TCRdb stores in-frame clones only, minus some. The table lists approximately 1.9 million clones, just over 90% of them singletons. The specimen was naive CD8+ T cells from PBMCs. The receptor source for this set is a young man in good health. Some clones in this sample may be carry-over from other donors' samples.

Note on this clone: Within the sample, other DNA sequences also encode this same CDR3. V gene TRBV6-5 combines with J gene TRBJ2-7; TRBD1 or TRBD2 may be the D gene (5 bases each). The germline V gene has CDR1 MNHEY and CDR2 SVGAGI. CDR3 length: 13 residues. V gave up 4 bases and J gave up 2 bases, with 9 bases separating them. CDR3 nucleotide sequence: TGTGCCAGCAGTTCGGGACGGACCTACGAGCAGTACTTC. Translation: CASSSGRTYEQYF.

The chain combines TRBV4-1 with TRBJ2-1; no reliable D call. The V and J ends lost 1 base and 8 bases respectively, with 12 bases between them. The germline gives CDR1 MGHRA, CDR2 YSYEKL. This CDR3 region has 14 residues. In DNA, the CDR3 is TGCGCCAGCAGCCAAGGCTTCCGAAGAGATGAGCAGTTCTTC. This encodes CASSQGFRRDEQFF.

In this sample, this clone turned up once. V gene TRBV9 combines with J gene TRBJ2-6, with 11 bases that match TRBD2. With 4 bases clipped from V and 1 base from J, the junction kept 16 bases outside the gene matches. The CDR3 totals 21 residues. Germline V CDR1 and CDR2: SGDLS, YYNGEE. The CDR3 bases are TGTGCCAGCAGCCCCCCCACTAGCGGGAGTCCCGAGGGGTCTGGGGCCAACGTCCTGACTTTC. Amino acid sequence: CASSPPTSGSPEGSGANVLTF.

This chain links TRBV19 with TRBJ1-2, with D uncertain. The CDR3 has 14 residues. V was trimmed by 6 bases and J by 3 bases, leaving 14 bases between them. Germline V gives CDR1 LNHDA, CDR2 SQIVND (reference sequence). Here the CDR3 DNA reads TGTGCCAGTAGCGACACCGTTTGGGACTATGGCTACACCTTC. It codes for CASSDTVWDYGYTF.

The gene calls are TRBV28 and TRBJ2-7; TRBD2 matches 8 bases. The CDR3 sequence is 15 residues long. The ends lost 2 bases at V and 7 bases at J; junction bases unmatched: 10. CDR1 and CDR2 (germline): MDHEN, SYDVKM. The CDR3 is CASSLRGRSSGEQYF. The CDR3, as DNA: TGTGCCAGCAGTTTACGCGGGAGGTCCTCGGGGGAGCAGTACTTC.

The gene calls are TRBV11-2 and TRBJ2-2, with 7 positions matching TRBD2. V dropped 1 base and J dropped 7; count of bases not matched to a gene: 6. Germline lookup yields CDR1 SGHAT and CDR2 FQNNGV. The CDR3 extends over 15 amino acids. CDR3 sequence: CASSLGGGRLGELFF. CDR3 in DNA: TGTGCCAGCAGCTTAGGGGGCGGGAGACTCGGGGAGCTGTTTTTT.

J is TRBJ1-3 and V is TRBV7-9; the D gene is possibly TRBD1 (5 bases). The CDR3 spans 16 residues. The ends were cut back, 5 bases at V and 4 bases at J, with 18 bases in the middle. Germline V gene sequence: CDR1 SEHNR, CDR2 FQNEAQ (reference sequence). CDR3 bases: TGTGCCAGCAGCCCCATGGGGGGTCTGGAAGGAAACACCATATATTTT. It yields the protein CASSPMGGLEGNTIYF.

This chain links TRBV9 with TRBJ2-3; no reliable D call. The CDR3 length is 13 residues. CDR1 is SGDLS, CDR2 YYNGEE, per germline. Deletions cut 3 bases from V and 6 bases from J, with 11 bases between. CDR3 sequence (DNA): TGTGCCAGCAGCGCGGGCCGTGGGGATACGCAGTATTTT. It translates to CASSAGRGDTQYF.

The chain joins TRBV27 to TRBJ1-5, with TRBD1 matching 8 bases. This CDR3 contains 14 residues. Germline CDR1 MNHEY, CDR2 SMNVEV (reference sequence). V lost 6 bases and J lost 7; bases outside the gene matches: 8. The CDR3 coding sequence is TGTGCCAGCAGAACCACAGGGGGTGCCCAGCCCCAGCATTTT. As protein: CASRTTGGAQPQHF.

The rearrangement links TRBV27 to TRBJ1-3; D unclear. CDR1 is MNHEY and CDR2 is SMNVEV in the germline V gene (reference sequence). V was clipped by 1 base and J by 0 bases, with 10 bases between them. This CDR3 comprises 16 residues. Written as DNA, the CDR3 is TGTGCCAGCAGTTTATACCCCGGGTTCTCTGGAAACACCATATATTTT. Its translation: CASSLYPGFSGNTIYF.

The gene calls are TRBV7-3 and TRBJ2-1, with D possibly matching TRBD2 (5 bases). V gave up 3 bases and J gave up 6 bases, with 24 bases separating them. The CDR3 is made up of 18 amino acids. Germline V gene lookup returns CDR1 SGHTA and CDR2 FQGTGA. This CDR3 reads CASSLFPKRQYSGNEQFF. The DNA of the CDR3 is TGTGCCAGCAGCTTGTTTCCCAAGAGACAATACAGCGGCAATGAGCAGTTCTTC.

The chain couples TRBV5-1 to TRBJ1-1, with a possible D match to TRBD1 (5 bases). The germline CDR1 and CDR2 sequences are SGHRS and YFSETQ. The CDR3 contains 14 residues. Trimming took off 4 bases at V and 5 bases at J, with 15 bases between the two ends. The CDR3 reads CASSLGAPTTEAFF. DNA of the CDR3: TGCGCCAGCAGCCTCGGGGCCCCCACGACTGAAGCTTTCTTT.

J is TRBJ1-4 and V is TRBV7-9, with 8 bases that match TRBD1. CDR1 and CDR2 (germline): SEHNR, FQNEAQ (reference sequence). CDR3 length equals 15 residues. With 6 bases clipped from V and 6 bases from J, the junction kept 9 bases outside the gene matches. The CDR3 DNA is TGTGCCAGCAGGGATTTGACAGGGGAGTATGAAAAACTGTTTTTT. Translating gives CASRDLTGEYEKLFF.

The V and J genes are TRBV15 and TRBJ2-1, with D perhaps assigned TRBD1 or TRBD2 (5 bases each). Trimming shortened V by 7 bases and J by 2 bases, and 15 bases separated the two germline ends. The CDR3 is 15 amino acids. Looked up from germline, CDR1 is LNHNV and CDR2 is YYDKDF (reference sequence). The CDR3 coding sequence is TGTGCCACCAAGAACCGGGACCGAACCTACAATGAGCAGTTCTTC. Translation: CATKNRDRTYNEQFF.

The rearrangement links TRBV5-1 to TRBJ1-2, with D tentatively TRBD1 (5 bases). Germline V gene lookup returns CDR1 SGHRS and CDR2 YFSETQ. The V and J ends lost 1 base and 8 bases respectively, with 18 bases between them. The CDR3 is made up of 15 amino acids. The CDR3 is CASSLRSSRDGGYTF. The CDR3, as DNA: TGCGCCAGCAGCTTGCGTTCTAGCAGGGACGGCGGCTACACCTTC.

CDR3 sequence (DNA): TGTGCCAGCAGCCAGGCGGGTGAAGCTTTCTTT. Translation: CASSQAGEAFF. V and J are TRBV11-2 and TRBJ1-1; D uncertain. This CDR3 has 11 residues. Trimming left V 5 bases short and J 7 bases short, with 8 bases between. Germline values: CDR1 SGHAT, CDR2 FQNNGV.

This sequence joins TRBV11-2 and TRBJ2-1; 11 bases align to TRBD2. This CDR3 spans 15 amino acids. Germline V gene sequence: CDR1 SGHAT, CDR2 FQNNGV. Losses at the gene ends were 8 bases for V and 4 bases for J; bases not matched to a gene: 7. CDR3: CASDLAGGPYNEQFF. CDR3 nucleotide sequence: TGTGCCAGCGACTTAGCGGGAGGGCCTTACAATGAGCAGTTCTTC.

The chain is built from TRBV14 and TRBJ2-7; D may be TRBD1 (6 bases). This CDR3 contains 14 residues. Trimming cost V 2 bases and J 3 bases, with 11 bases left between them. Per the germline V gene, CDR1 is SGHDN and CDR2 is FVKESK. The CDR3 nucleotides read TGTGCCAGCAGCCAACGGGACACATACTACGAGCAGTACTTC. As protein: CASSQRDTYYEQYF. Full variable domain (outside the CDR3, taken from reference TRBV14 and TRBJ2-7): EAGVTQFPSHSVIEKGQTVTLRCDPISGHDNLYWYRRVMGKEIKFLLHFVKESKQDESGMPNNRFLAERTGGTYSTLKVQPAELEDSGVYFCASSQRDTYYEQYFGPGTRLTVT.

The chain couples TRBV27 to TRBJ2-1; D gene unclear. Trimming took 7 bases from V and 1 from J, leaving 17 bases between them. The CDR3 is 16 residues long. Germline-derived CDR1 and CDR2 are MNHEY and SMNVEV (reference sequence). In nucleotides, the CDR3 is TGTGCCAGCACCGAACAAGGTCCCTTTTCCTACAATGAGCAGTTCTTC. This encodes CASTEQGPFSYNEQFF.

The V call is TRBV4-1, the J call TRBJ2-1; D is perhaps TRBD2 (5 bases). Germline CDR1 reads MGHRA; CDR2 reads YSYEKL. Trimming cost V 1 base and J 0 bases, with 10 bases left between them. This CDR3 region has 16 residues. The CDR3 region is CASSQVPGSSYNEQFF. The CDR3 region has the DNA TGCGCCAGCAGCCAAGTTCCGGGGAGCTCCTACAATGAGCAGTTCTTC.